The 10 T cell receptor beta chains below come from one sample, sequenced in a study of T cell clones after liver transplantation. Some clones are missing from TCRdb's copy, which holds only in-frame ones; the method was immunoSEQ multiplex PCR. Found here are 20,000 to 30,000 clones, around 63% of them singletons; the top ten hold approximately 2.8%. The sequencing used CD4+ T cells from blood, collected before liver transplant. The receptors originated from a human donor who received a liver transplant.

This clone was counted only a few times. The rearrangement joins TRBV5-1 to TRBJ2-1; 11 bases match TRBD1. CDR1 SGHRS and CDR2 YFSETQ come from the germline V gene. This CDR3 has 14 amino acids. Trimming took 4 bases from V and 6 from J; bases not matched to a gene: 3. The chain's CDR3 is CASSLGTGGNEQFF. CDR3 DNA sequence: TGCGCCAGCAGCCTAGGGACAGGGGGCAATGAGCAGTTCTTC.

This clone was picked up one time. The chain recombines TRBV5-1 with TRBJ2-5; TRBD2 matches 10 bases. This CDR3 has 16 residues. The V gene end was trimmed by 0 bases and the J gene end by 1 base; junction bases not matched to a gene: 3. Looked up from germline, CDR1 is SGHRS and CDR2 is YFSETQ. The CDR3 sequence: CASSLGPSGGQETQYF. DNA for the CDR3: TGCGCCAGCAGCTTGGGGCCTAGCGGGGGCCAAGAGACCCAGTACTTC.

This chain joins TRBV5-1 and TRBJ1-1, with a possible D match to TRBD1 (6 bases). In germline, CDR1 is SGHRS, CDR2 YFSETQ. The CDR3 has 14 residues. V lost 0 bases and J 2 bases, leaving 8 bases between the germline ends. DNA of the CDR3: TGCGCCAGCAGCTTGGACAGGGCAAACACTGAAGCTTTCTTT. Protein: CASSLDRANTEAFF.

CDR3 in amino acids: CASSPWAHSGETQYF. In DNA, the CDR3 is TGTGCCAGCAGCCCCTGGGCCCACTCAGGGGAGACCCAGTACTTC. The chain combines TRBV7-2 with TRBJ2-5, with D possibly TRBD1 on 5 matching bases. Trimming took 5 bases from V and 5 from J, leaving 18 bases between them. Germline V gene lookup returns CDR1 SGHTA and CDR2 FQGNSA. The CDR3 runs 15 residues.

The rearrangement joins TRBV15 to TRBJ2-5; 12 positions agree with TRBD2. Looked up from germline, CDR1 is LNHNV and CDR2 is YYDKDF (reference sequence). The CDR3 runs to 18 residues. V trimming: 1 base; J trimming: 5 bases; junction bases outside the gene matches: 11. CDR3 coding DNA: TGTGCCACCAGCAGAGTCCAAGCAACTAGCGGGGGGATTGAGACCCAGTACTTC. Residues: CATSRVQATSGGIETQYF.

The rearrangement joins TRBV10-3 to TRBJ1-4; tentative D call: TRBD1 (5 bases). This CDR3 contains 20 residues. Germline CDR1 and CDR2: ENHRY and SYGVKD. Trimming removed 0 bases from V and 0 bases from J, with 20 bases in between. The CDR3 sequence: CAISESVTAPGFSTNEKLFF. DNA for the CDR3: TGTGCCATCAGTGAGTCGGTGACAGCGCCAGGGTTCTCAACTAATGAAAAACTGTTTTTT.

This CDR3 is CASSELGNTGELFF. The CDR3 DNA sequence: TGCGCCAGCAGTGAATTGGGGAACACCGGGGAGCTGTTTTTT. This chain links TRBV10-2 with TRBJ2-2; D is unresolved. The CDR3 length is 14 residues. V lost 3 bases and J 1 base, leaving 6 bases between the germline ends. Germline V gene lookup returns CDR1 WSHSY and CDR2 SAAADI.

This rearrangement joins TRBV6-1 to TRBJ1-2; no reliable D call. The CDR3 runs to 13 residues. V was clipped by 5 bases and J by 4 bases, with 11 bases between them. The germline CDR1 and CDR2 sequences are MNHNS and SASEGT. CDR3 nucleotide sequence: TGTGCCAGCAGTTATCAGAGCTCCTATGGCTACACCTTC. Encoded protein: CASSYQSSYGYTF.

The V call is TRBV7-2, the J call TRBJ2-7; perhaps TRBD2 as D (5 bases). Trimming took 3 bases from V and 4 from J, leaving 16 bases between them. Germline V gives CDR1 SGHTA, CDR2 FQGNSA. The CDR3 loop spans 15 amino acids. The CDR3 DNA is TGTGCCAGCAGCTTTCGGGGAGATGGGTCATACGAGCAGTACTTC. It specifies CASSFRGDGSYEQYF.

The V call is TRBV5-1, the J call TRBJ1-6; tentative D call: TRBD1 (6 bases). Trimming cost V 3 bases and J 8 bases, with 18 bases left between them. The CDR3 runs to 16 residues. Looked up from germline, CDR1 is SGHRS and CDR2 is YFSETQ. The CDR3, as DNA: TGCGCCAGCAGCTATTCAGGGGCCTTAGGGGATTCACCCCTCCACTTT. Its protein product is CASSYSGALGDSPLHF.